A single sample is the source of the 25 T cell receptor beta chains below, sequenced in a study of cytomegalovirus exposure and HLA in healthy donors (dated by TCRdb to the late 2010s). Libraries came from the immunoSEQ multiplex PCR assay. The multiplex PCR relied on a mix of 60 forward primers for TCR Vbeta segments and 13 reverse primers for TCR Jbeta segments. TCRdb provides this immuneACCESS table in a form limited to in-frame rearrangements. Some clones are lacking; in checked studies, under half of them reflect an unresolved V gene, and why the rest are absent is not known. Within this sample are 150,000 or so clones, with about 85% of them counted one time only. The ten most abundant clones make up approximately 2.5% of the sample. Input material: PBMCs. These TCRs come from a woman aged 18 to 35 in good health and CMV-seronegative.

The chain uses TRBV5-1 and TRBJ2-7; 8 nucleotides agree with TRBD1. The trim removed 0 bases at V and 6 bases at J, leaving 5 bases unmatched. The germline V gene encodes CDR1 SGHRS and CDR2 YFSETQ. There are 14 residues in the CDR3. CDR3 coding DNA: TGCGCCAGCAGCTTGGGACGGACAGGGTTCGAGCAGTACTTC. This codes for CASSLGRTGFEQYF.

This clone was detected a few times. V gene TRBV30 combines with J gene TRBJ1-1, with TRBD1 identical over 7 bases. After removal of 0 bases from V and 9 bases from J, the junction contained 13 bases not matched to a gene. The germline CDR1 and CDR2 sequences are GTSNPN and SVGIG (reference sequence). The CDR3 totals 15 residues. The CDR3 DNA is TGTGCCTGGAGTGTGATGAGGACAGGAGGGAGAAAAGCTTTCTTT. It translates to CAWSVMRTGGRKAFF. The complete variable domain, with remaining parts taken from reference TRBV30 and TRBJ1-1, reads SQTIHQWPATLVQPVGSPLSLECTVEGTSNPNLYWYRQAAGRGLQLLFYSVGIGQISSEVPQNLSASRPQDRQFILSSKKLLLSDSGFYLCAWSVMRTGGRKAFFGQGTRLTVV.

CDR3 bases: TGTGCCATCACTGGAGGGCTGAATCAGCCCCAGCATTTT. It specifies CAITGGLNQPQHF. This chain uses TRBV10-3 with TRBJ1-5, with no clear D. Trimming removed 7 bases at V and 4 bases at J, with 11 bases between. The CDR3 contains 13 residues. CDR1 and CDR2 from the germline V gene are ENHRY and SYGVKD.

The chain couples TRBV18 to TRBJ2-2; 9 nucleotides match TRBD1. Germline V lookup: CDR1 KGHSH, CDR2 LQKENI. Losses at the gene ends were 3 bases for V and 3 bases for J; bases not matched to a gene: 2. CDR3 length: 15 residues. CDR3 DNA: TGTGCCAGCTCACCTCGGACAGGGGACACCGGGGAGCTGTTTTTT. Protein: CASSPRTGDTGELFF.

The V and J genes are TRBV28 and TRBJ2-3; 8 bases map to TRBD1. Germline loops: CDR1 MDHEN, CDR2 SYDVKM. J lost 2 bases, V lost 6 bases, and 4 bases had no gene match. This CDR3 spans 14 amino acids. The CDR3 reads CASSGQGYTDTQYF. CDR3 nucleotide sequence: TGTGCCAGCAGCGGACAGGGATACACAGATACGCAGTATTTT.

The chain links TRBV6-6 to TRBJ1-2, with unresolved D. The germline V gene encodes CDR1 MNHNY and CDR2 SVGAGI (reference sequence). V dropped 0 bases and J dropped 8 bases, with 19 bases sitting between them. This CDR3 comprises 16 residues. The CDR3 DNA reads as TGTGCCAGCAGTTACTCGAACGTAGACCTAGCAGGCGGCTACACCTTC. Amino acids: CASSYSNVDLAGGYTF.

The chain couples TRBV11-2 to TRBJ1-4; weak D call: TRBD1 (6 bases). V was trimmed by 4 bases and J by 8 bases, leaving 17 bases between them. The germline CDR1 and CDR2 sequences are SGHAT and FQNNGV. CDR3 length: 15 residues. The CDR3 reads CASSSLRGAIEKLFF. The CDR3 nucleotides read TGTGCCAGCAGCTCACTCCGGGGGGCTATCGAAAAACTGTTTTTT.

The chain couples TRBV5-1 to TRBJ1-3; 7 bases are shared with TRBD1. The V segment lost 2 bases and the J segment 4 bases; nucleotides outside the gene matches: 6. The CDR3 contains 15 residues. Per germline, CDR1 SGHRS and CDR2 YFSETQ. The CDR3 coding sequence is TGCGCCAGCAGCTTAGAGAGGGGGCCCGGAAACACCATATATTTT. It is translated as CASSLERGPGNTIYF.

The chain combines TRBV7-2 with TRBJ1-3; D is ambiguous. Germline CDR1 SGHTA, CDR2 FQGNSA. The CDR3 consists of 15 residues. V was shortened by 1 base and J by 3 bases, with 10 bases between the two germline ends. For the CDR3, the DNA is TGTGCCAGCAGCTTAGTTTCGGGAGGTGGAAACACCATATATTTT. Residues: CASSLVSGGGNTIYF.

This rearrangement joins TRBV7-9 to TRBJ2-2, with TRBD1 as a possible D gene (5 bases). The CDR3 is 13 residues long. The germline V and J ends were trimmed by 5 bases and 5 bases, with 9 bases remaining between them. The germline V gene encodes CDR1 SEHNR and CDR2 FQNEAQ (reference sequence). DNA of the CDR3: TGTGCCAGCAGCCCAAGACAGACCGGGGAGCTGTTTTTT. It translates to CASSPRQTGELFF.

This clone turned up a few times. The gene calls are TRBV15 and TRBJ2-2; unclear D gene. CDR3 length: 13 amino acids. V lost 3 bases to trimming and J lost 4 bases, with 6 bases between them. Germline V gives CDR1 LNHNV, CDR2 YYDKDF (reference sequence). This chain's CDR3 is CATSRSITGELFF. Here the CDR3 DNA reads TGTGCCACCAGCAGGAGTATCACCGGGGAGCTGTTTTTT.

A few counts support this clone. V gene TRBV5-1 combines with J gene TRBJ2-5; D unclear. V gave up 0 bases and J gave up 1 base, with 7 bases separating them. The CDR3 is 14 residues long. Germline V lookup: CDR1 SGHRS, CDR2 YFSETQ. The CDR3 DNA follows: TGCGCCAGCAGCTTGGGGGCAGCCCAAGAGACCCAGTACTTC. It codes for CASSLGAAQETQYF.

The chain joins TRBV5-1 to TRBJ1-3; 11 nucleotides agree with TRBD1. CDR1 is SGHRS and CDR2 is YFSETQ in the germline V gene. V lost 4 bases and J lost 0; bases outside the gene matches: 6. The CDR3 runs 17 residues. The CDR3 spells CASSKGQGAFSGNTIYF. The CDR3 coding sequence is TGCGCCAGCAGCAAAGGACAGGGGGCATTCTCTGGAAACACCATATATTTT.

This chain uses TRBV7-3 with TRBJ2-2; 16 bases fit TRBD2. This CDR3 contains 16 residues. With 5 bases clipped from V and 7 bases from J, the junction kept 4 bases outside the gene matches. Germline loops: CDR1 SGHTA, CDR2 FQGTGA. The CDR3 DNA reads TGTGCCAGCAGCCCGGGACTAGCGGGAGGGGGCGGGGAGCTGTTTTTT. Its translation is CASSPGLAGGGGELFF.

J is TRBJ2-3 and V is TRBV2; 8 bases are shared with TRBD2. This CDR3 spans 16 amino acids. J lost 2 bases, V lost 5 bases, and 9 bases had no gene match. The germline gives CDR1 SNHLY, CDR2 FYNNEI. Here the CDR3 reads CASSYISGSATDTQYF. CDR3 DNA: TGTGCCAGCAGTTATATCAGCGGGAGCGCCACAGATACGCAGTATTTT.

The V call is TRBV4-2, the J call TRBJ1-1, with 7 bases lining up with TRBD1. The CDR3 is 15 residues long. The trim removed 1 base at V and 1 base at J, leaving 3 bases unmatched. Per the germline V gene, CDR1 is LGHNA and CDR2 is YNFKEQ. This CDR3 reads CASSQVGQRNTEAFF. The CDR3 DNA reads TGTGCCAGCAGCCAAGTGGGACAGAGGAACACTGAAGCTTTCTTT.

This chain links TRBV19 with TRBJ2-6, with 7 bases that match TRBD1. The germline V gene has CDR1 LNHDA and CDR2 SQIVND (reference sequence). The ends lost 7 bases at V and 0 bases at J; junction bases unmatched: 9. CDR3 size: 17 residues. CDR3 loop: CASIRGQVNSGANVLTF. The CDR3 DNA reads as TGTGCCAGTATAAGAGGACAGGTTAACTCTGGGGCCAACGTCCTGACTTTC.

This sequence joins TRBV18 and TRBJ1-6; the D is unclear. Germline V gene sequence: CDR1 KGHSH, CDR2 LQKENI. The CDR3 length is 15 residues. Trimming removed 1 base from V and 4 bases from J, with 8 bases in between. This CDR3 reads CASSPRRAYNSPLHF. DNA for the CDR3: TGTGCCAGCTCACCACGGCGGGCATATAATTCACCCCTCCACTTT. Full variable domain (missing parts from reference TRBV18 and TRBJ1-6): NAGVMQNPRHLVRRRGQEARLRCSPMKGHSHVYWYRQLPEEGLKFMVYLQKENIIDESGMPKERFSAEFPKEGPSILRIQQVVRGDSAAYFCASSPRRAYNSPLHFGNGTRLTVT.

The genes are TRBV10-1 and TRBJ2-5; tentative D call: TRBD1 (6 bases). This CDR3 has 14 residues. Germline V gives CDR1 WNHNN, CDR2 SYGVQD (reference sequence). Between the trimmed V and J ends, which lost 3 bases and 1 base, there was a span of 9 bases. The CDR3 DNA is TGCGCCAGCAGTGAACGGACAGTCCAAGAGACCCAGTACTTC. Its translation is CASSERTVQETQYF.

The J gene is TRBJ2-7, the V gene TRBV10-1; D is unresolved. Germline V lookup: CDR1 WNHNN, CDR2 SYGVQD (reference sequence). This CDR3 is built from 13 residues. V was shortened by 9 bases and J by 2 bases, with 14 bases between the two germline ends. The CDR3 nucleotides read TGCGCCAGTCTGCCAGGCGAACCCTACGAGCAGTACTTC. This gives the protein CASLPGEPYEQYF.

This clone was seen more than once but under ten times. The V and J genes are TRBV18 and TRBJ1-1; a weak D match, TRBD1 (6 bases). V was cut by 4 bases and J by 5 bases, with 14 bases left in between. The germline gives CDR1 KGHSH, CDR2 LQKENI. The CDR3 length is 14 residues. The CDR3 loop reads CASSLVDGTTEAFF. DNA of the CDR3: TGTGCCAGCTCACTCGTCGACGGGACAACTGAAGCTTTCTTT.

V and J are TRBV5-1 and TRBJ2-7, with a possible D match to TRBD2 (7 bases). CDR3 length: 18 residues. Trimming cost V 4 bases and J 6 bases, with 29 bases left between them. The germline V gene has CDR1 SGHRS and CDR2 YFSETQ. The CDR3, as DNA: TGCGCCAGCAGCCGGGGACCTAACAGGGACTACCGTCTCAGCGAGCAGTACTTC. Amino acids: CASSRGPNRDYRLSEQYF. Based on the CDR3 plus reference TRBV5-1 and TRBJ2-7, the full variable domain is KAGVTQTPRYLIKTRGQQVTLSCSPISGHRSVSWYQQTPGQGLQFLFEYFSETQRNKGNFPGRFSGRQFSNSRSEMNVSTLELGDSALYLCASSRGPNRDYRLSEQYFGPGTRLTVT.

In its sample, this clone was seen a few times. The chain recombines TRBV10-3 with TRBJ1-2; 7 positions agree with TRBD1. Germline V gene sequence: CDR1 ENHRY, CDR2 SYGVKD. V shed 0 bases, J shed 6 bases, and the junction held 4 bases outside the gene matches. The CDR3 contains 14 residues. The CDR3 nucleotides are TGTGCCATCAGTGAGTCGACAGGGAGCCATGGCTACACCTTC. Its protein product is CAISESTGSHGYTF.

The V and J genes are TRBV5-4 and TRBJ2-1, with 10 bases identical to TRBD2. Germline trimming cut 5 bases from V and 4 bases from J; bases unmatched to any gene: 6. This CDR3 is 15 amino acids long. The germline V gene has CDR1 SGHNT and CDR2 YYREEE (reference sequence). The CDR3 nucleotides read TGTGCCAGCAGTTTCGGACTAGCGGTATACAATGAGCAGTTCTTC. Translation gives CASSFGLAVYNEQFF.

The rearrangement uses TRBV18 and TRBJ1-3, with D perhaps TRBD1 (6 bases). Germline V gene lookup returns CDR1 KGHSH and CDR2 LQKENI. The CDR3 covers 17 residues. V dropped 6 bases and J dropped 5 bases, with 23 bases sitting between them. This CDR3 reads CASSSAVAQGGRNTIYF. In nucleotides, the CDR3 is TGTGCCAGCTCTTCGGCAGTGGCACAGGGCGGTCGAAACACCATATATTTT.